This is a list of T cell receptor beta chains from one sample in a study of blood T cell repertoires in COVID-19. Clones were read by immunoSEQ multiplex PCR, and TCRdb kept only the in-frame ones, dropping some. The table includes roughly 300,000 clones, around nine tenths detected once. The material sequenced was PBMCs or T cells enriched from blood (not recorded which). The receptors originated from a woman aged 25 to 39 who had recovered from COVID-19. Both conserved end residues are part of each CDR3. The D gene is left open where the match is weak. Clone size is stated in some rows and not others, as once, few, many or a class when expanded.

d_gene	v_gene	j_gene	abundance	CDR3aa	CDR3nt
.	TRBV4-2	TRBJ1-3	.	CASSQREGDYSGNTIYF	TGTGCCAGCAGCCAACGCGAGGGGGATTACTCTGGAAACACCATATATTTT
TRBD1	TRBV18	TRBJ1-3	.	CASSPISQGGSGNTIYF	TGTGCCAGCTCACCCATCTCGCAGGGGGGCTCTGGAAACACCATATATTTT
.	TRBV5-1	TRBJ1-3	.	CASSFTGSSGNTIYF	TGCGCCAGCAGCTTTACAGGCAGCTCTGGAAACACCATATATTTT
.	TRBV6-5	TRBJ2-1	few	CASKTGSYNEQFF	TGTGCCAGCAAGACAGGATCCTACAATGAGCAGTTCTTC
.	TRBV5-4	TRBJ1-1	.	CASSLDTSEAFF	TGTGCCAGCAGCTTGGATACAAGTGAAGCTTTCTTT
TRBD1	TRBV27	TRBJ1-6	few	CASSFGGQGGPYNSPLHF	TGTGCCAGCAGTTTCGGGGGACAGGGTGGGCCCTATAATTCACCCCTCCACTTT
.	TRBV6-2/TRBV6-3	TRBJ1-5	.	CASSPRYTISNQPQHF	TGTGCCAGCAGCCCCCGTTATACAATTAGCAATCAGCCCCAGCATTTT
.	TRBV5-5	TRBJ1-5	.	CASSLADRSNQPQHF	TGTGCCAGCAGCTTAGCCGACAGGAGCAATCAGCCCCAGCATTTT
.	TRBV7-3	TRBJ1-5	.	CASSSLGGSQPQHF	TGTGCCAGCAGCTCCCTGGGAGGTAGTCAGCCCCAGCATTTT
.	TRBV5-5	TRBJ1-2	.	CASSLVQVSGYTF	TGTGCCAGCAGCTTGGTACAGGTCTCTGGCTACACCTTC
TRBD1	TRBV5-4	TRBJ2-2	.	CASSGGTGDTGELFF	TGTGCCAGCAGCGGCGGGACAGGGGACACCGGGGAGCTGTTTTTT